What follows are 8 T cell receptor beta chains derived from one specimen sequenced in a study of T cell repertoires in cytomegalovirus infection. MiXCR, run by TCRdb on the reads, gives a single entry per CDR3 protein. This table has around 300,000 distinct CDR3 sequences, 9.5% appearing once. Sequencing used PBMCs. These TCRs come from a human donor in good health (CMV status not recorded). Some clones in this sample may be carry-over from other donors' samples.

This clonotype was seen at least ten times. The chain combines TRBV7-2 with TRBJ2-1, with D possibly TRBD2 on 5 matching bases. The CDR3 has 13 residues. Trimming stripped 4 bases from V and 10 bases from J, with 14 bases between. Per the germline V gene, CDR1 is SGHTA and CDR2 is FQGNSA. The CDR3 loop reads CASSSTAAGEQFF. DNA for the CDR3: TGTGCCAGCAGCTCCACAGCGGCTGGGGAGCAGTTCTTC.

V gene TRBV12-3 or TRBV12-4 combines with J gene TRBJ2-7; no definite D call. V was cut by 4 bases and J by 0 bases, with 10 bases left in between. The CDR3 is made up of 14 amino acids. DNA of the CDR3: TGTGCCAGCAGTTCCGACATCCTCTCCTACGAGCAGTACTTC. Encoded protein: CASSSDILSYEQYF.

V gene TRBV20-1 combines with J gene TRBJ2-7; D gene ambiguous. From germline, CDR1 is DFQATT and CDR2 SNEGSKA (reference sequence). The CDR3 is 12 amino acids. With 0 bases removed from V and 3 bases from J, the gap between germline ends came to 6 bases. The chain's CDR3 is CSARDVSYEQYF. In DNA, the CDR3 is TGCAGTGCTAGAGATGTCAGCTACGAGCAGTACTTC.

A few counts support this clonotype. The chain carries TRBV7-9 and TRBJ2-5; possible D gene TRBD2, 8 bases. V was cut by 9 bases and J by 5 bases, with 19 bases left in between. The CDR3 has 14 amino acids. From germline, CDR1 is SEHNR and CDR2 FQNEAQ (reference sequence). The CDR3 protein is CASRSTGTRETQYF. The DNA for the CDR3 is TGTGCCAGTCGATCGACAGGGACTAGGGAGACCCAGTACTTC.

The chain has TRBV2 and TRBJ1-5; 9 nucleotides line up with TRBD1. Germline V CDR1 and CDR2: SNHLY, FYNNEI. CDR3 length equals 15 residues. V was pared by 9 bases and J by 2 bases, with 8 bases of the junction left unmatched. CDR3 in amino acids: CASKQGAQGNQPQHF. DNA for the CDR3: TGTGCCAGTAAACAGGGGGCTCAAGGCAATCAGCCCCAGCATTTT. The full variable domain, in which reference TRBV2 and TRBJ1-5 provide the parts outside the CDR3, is EPEVTQTPSHQVTQMGQEVILRCVPISNHLYFYWYRQILGQKVEFLVSFYNNEISEKSEIFDDQFSVERPDGSNFTLKIRSTKLEDSAMYFCASKQGAQGNQPQHFGDGTRLSIL.

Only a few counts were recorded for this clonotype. The CDR3 DNA sequence: TGCGCCAGCAGTGAGGACGGGCTAAGGTACTTC. Encoded protein: CASSEDGLRYF. V and J are TRBV10-2 and TRBJ2-7; no firm D call. With 2 bases removed from V and 12 bases from J, the gap between germline ends came to 11 bases. The CDR3 has 11 residues. Germline CDR1 and CDR2: WSHSY and SAAADI.

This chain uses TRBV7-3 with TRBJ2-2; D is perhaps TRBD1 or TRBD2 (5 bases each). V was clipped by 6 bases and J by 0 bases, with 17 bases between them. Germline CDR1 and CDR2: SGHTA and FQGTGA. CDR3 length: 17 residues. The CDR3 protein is CASSHRSGTANTGELFF. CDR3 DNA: TGTGCCAGCAGTCACCGATCCGGGACGGCGAACACCGGGGAGCTGTTTTTT.

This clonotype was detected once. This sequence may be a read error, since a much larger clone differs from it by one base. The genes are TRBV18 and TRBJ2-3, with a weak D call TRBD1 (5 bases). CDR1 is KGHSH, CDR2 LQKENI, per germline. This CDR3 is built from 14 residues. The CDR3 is CTSSSRVMPNTQYF. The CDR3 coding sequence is TGTACCAGCTCAAGCAGGGTCATGCCCAATACGCAGTATTTT.